Presented here are 19 T cell receptor beta chains from one specimen sequenced in a study of vaccination and CD4 T cells after COVID-19. Specified treatment: roughly 10-day PBMC culture with coronavirus spike peptide pools or control peptides (ViraFEST assay). Cultured CD4+ T cells had their DNA profiled by the Oncomine TCR Beta short-read assay. TCRdb called the PCR reads again in MiXCR, with one record for every CDR3 protein. The sample includes 15,000 to 19,000 distinct CDR3 sequences, roughly 61% of them seen just once. These TCRs' antigens remain unknown. The specimen was CD4+ T cells from blood, cultured in vitro. The source is a human donor who had recovered from COVID-19.

The chain recombines TRBV20-1 with TRBJ1-5; 10 bases line up with TRBD1. This CDR3 is 14 amino acids long. Per the germline V gene, CDR1 is DFQATT and CDR2 is SNEGSKA (reference sequence). The V segment lost 5 bases and the J segment 5 bases; nucleotides outside the gene matches: 6. The CDR3 DNA reads as TGCAGTGCTTCGACAGGGGGCGAGGATCAGCCCCAGCATTTT. It encodes CSASTGGEDQPQHF.

J is TRBJ1-1 and V is TRBV29-1; D ambiguous. CDR3 length: 12 residues. The germline V gene has CDR1 SQVTM and CDR2 ANQGSEA. V lost 7 bases to trimming and J lost 3 bases, with 12 bases between them. This CDR3 is CSGREKHTEAFF. The CDR3 nucleotides are TGCAGCGGTCGGGAGAAGCACACTGAAGCTTTCTTT.

The J gene is TRBJ1-2, the V gene TRBV7-9; D uncertain. Germline-derived CDR1 and CDR2 are SEHNR and FQNEAQ (reference sequence). Trimming cost V 5 bases and J 6 bases, with 16 bases left between them. The CDR3 extends over 14 amino acids. This chain's CDR3 is CASSPTVSIHGYTF. CDR3 bases: TGTGCCAGCAGCCCCACGGTGTCCATCCATGGCTACACCTTC.

This clonotype came up a few times. This sequence joins TRBV2 and TRBJ2-7; D unclear. This CDR3 is 12 amino acids long. CDR1 SNHLY and CDR2 FYNNEI come from the germline V gene. V was cut by 7 bases and J by 6 bases, with 13 bases left in between. CDR3 loop: CASKYAEGEQYF. CDR3 coding DNA: TGTGCCAGCAAGTATGCGGAAGGCGAGCAGTACTTC.

V is TRBV18 and J is TRBJ1-3, with TRBD1 as a possible D gene (6 bases). The germline V and J ends were trimmed by 3 bases and 4 bases, with 10 bases remaining between them. CDR1 is KGHSH, CDR2 LQKENI, per germline. CDR3 length: 14 amino acids. CDR3 residues: CASSPRGQGNTIYF. The CDR3 region has the DNA TGTGCCAGCTCACCCCGGGGACAAGGAAACACCATATATTTT.

The rearrangement uses TRBV7-9 and TRBJ2-6; the D call may be TRBD1 or TRBD2 (5 bases each). The V and J ends lost 5 bases and 1 base respectively, with 9 bases between them. Germline V gives CDR1 SEHNR, CDR2 FQNEAQ (reference sequence). The CDR3 extends over 15 amino acids. The chain's CDR3 is CASSHGGSGANVLTF. Written as DNA, the CDR3 is TGTGCCAGCAGCCATGGGGGTTCTGGGGCCAACGTCCTGACTTTC.

The chain joins TRBV30 to TRBJ1-1; D gene uncertain. The V and J ends lost 4 bases and 4 bases respectively, with 10 bases between them. The germline CDR1 and CDR2 sequences are GTSNPN and SVGIG (reference sequence). CDR3 length: 12 amino acids. CDR3 sequence (DNA): TGTGCCTGGACTGCTGGGCTCACTGAAGCTTTCTTT. Translation: CAWTAGLTEAFF.

The chain recombines TRBV30 with TRBJ1-1; D gene unclear. V lost 5 bases, J lost 1 base, and 11 bases lay in between. CDR1 GTSNPN and CDR2 SVGIG come from the germline V gene (reference sequence). CDR3 length: 13 amino acids. CDR3 nucleotides: TGTGCCTGGGGCAATCAGAAGAACACTGAAGCTTTCTTT. Encoded protein: CAWGNQKNTEAFF.

This clonotype was seen more than once but under ten times. This sequence joins TRBV19 and TRBJ1-5; 7 positions match TRBD1. The CDR3 runs 15 residues. Unmatched junction bases numbered 13, after V lost 7 bases and J lost 7 bases. Germline V CDR1 and CDR2: LNHDA, SQIVND (reference sequence). CDR3 residues: CASTLKQGDGQPQHF. The CDR3 DNA is TGTGCCAGTACTTTAAAGCAGGGGGACGGACAGCCCCAGCATTTT. Variable domain in full (rest from reference TRBV19 and TRBJ1-5): DGGITQSPKYLFRKEGQNVTLSCEQNLNHDAMYWYRQDPGQGLRLIYYSQIVNDFQKGDIAEGYSVSREKKESFPLTVTSAQKNPTAFYLCASTLKQGDGQPQHFGDGTRLSIL.

This rearrangement joins TRBV27 to TRBJ1-6; D is unclear. V was shortened by 4 bases and J by 2 bases, with 9 bases between the two germline ends. CDR1 MNHEY and CDR2 SMNVEV come from the germline V gene (reference sequence). CDR3 length: 15 residues. This CDR3 is CASSSGGTYNSPLHF. In nucleotides, the CDR3 is TGTGCCAGCAGTTCGGGCGGCACCTATAATTCACCCCTCCACTTT.

The sample holds a few counts of this clonotype. This chain uses TRBV20-1 with TRBJ1-6, with D possibly being TRBD1 (5 bases). CDR3 length: 13 amino acids. Trimming took off 1 base at V and 11 bases at J, with 12 bases between the two ends. Germline assignment: CDR1 DFQATT and CDR2 SNEGSKA (reference sequence). The DNA for the CDR3 is TGCAGTGCTAGAGGCAGGGTAAAAACACCCCTCCACTTT. Its translation: CSARGRVKTPLHF.

This clonotype was counted a few times. V and J are TRBV19 and TRBJ2-3; no definite D call. V lost 5 bases to trimming and J lost 3 bases, with 12 bases between them. The CDR3 covers 14 residues. CDR1 and CDR2 from the germline V gene are LNHDA and SQIVND (reference sequence). Written as DNA, the CDR3 is TGTGCCAGTAGTGCCGTGGCGGCAACAGATACGCAGTATTTT. It translates to CASSAVAATDTQYF.

This clonotype has only a few counts. The chain employs TRBV9 and TRBJ1-2; D gene uncertain. Germline values: CDR1 SGDLS, CDR2 YYNGEE. V was pared by 3 bases and J by 2 bases, with 11 bases between. The CDR3 contains 14 residues. DNA for the CDR3: TGTGCCAGCAGCGGCCCCCGGGAGAACTATGGCTACACCTTC. Amino acid sequence: CASSGPRENYGYTF.

The V and J genes are TRBV7-2 and TRBJ2-1, with 9 bases that match TRBD2. The length of the CDR3 is 16 residues. Trimming took 7 bases from V and 4 from J; bases not matched to a gene: 11. Germline values: CDR1 SGHTA, CDR2 FQGNSA. The CDR3 region has the DNA TGTGCCAGCAACCCCGGGGGTAGCGGGAGTTACAATGAGCAGTTCTTC. Its translation: CASNPGGSGSYNEQFF.

A few counts support this clonotype. V is TRBV20-1 and J is TRBJ1-5; a weak D match, TRBD1 (6 bases). This CDR3 has 12 residues. Germline CDR1 and CDR2: DFQATT and SNEGSKA (reference sequence). V was cut by 4 bases and J by 2 bases, with 6 bases left in between. The CDR3 DNA is TGCAGTGCTAACAGGGGCAATCAGCCCCAGCATTTT. It translates to CSANRGNQPQHF.

This sequence joins TRBV15 and TRBJ2-3; the D gene is possibly TRBD2 (5 bases). Germline CDR1 and CDR2: LNHNV and YYDKDF (reference sequence). The CDR3 spans 15 residues. Deletions cut 2 bases from V and 3 bases from J, with 12 bases between. The CDR3 is CATSRRLAETDTQYF. The DNA for the CDR3 is TGTGCCACCAGCAGAAGGCTAGCTGAGACAGATACGCAGTATTTT.

This clonotype was found a few times. The chain links TRBV2 to TRBJ2-2, with 10 bases that match TRBD2. This CDR3 contains 17 residues. Germline CDR1 reads SNHLY; CDR2 reads FYNNEI. After removal of 2 bases from V and 7 bases from J, the junction contained 10 bases not matched to a gene. CDR3: CASSEIASGSYGGELFF. The CDR3, as DNA: TGTGCCAGCAGTGAAATTGCTAGCGGGAGTTATGGCGGGGAGCTGTTTTTT.

This rearrangement joins TRBV28 to TRBJ2-2, with 7 nucleotides matching TRBD1. J lost 2 bases, V lost 8 bases, and 2 bases had no gene match. Germline assignment: CDR1 MDHEN and CDR2 SYDVKM. The CDR3 is made up of 13 amino acids. The CDR3 loop reads CASGTVNTGELFF. The DNA of the CDR3 is TGTGCCAGCGGGACAGTTAACACCGGGGAGCTGTTTTTT. Variable domain in full (rest from reference TRBV28 and TRBJ2-2): DVKVTQSSRYLVKRTGEKVFLECVQDMDHENMFWYRQDPGLGLRLIYFSYDVKMKEKGDIPEGYSVSREKKERFSLILESASTNQTSMYLCASGTVNTGELFFGEGSRLTVL.

There are a few counts of this clonotype. CDR3 nucleotide sequence: TGCGCCAGCAGTCACCTTGCCGTAGGGGGGTGCGGTCAGCCCCAGCATTTT. Its protein is CASSHLAVGGCGQPQHF. V usage is TRBV23-1 and J usage is TRBJ1-5, with D possibly TRBD1 on 6 matching bases. TRBV23-1 is flagged as an ORF with uncertain function. Trimming cost V 3 bases and J 6 bases, with 21 bases left between them. The CDR3 is made up of 17 amino acids.